These 21 T cell receptor beta chains were sequenced from one sample in a study of shared clonotypes between healthy human individuals (dated by TCRdb to between 2020 and 2021). Preparation of the library involved the immunoSEQ multiplex PCR assay. TCRdb carries this immuneACCESS record with in-frame sequences only. Its versions omit some clonotypes, under half of them owing to an unresolved V gene in the studies checked, with the rest unexplained. The sample has over a million clones on record, roughly 74% of them singletons. 0.55% to 0.7% of the sample is taken by the ten largest. Sequenced input: memory CD4+ T cells from PBMCs. The cell subset or site label, as the study defines it: CD45RA-negative fraction. The receptors stem from a man younger than 35 in good health. Some clones in this sample may be carry-over from other donors' samples.

On this clone: Different DNA sequences within this sample yield the same CDR3. The rearrangement links TRBV5-1 to TRBJ2-3; the D gene could be TRBD1 or TRBD2 (6 bases each). The CDR3 consists of 15 residues. Trimming cost V 2 bases and J 1 base, with 11 bases left between them. Per germline, CDR1 SGHRS and CDR2 YFSETQ. The CDR3 nucleotides are TGCGCCAGCAGCTTTGCCGGGGGCGGCACAGATACGCAGTATTTT. The encoded protein is CASSFAGGGTDTQYF.

The chain recombines TRBV28 with TRBJ2-7, with a tentative D call TRBD1 (6 bases). Between the trimmed V and J ends, which lost 5 bases and 0 bases, there was a span of 14 bases. The CDR3 consists of 15 residues. The germline V gene has CDR1 MDHEN and CDR2 SYDVKM. CDR3 amino acids: CASSPGTPHSYEQYF. DNA for the CDR3: TGTGCCAGCAGTCCCGGGACACCTCACTCCTACGAGCAGTACTTC.

The chain couples TRBV4-1 to TRBJ2-7; 8 bases are shared with TRBD1. The V gene end was trimmed by 4 bases and the J gene end by 0 bases; junction bases not matched to a gene: 8. Looked up from germline, CDR1 is MGHRA and CDR2 is YSYEKL. The CDR3 has 16 amino acids. The CDR3 region has the DNA TGCGCCAGCAGCCCGCCCGGCAGGGGGCTCTCCTACGAGCAGTACTTC. As protein: CASSPPGRGLSYEQYF.

About this clone: This sequence may be a read error, since a much larger clone differs from it by one base. The chain recombines TRBV28 with TRBJ2-5; 7 bases align to TRBD2. Germline-derived CDR1 and CDR2 are MDHEN and SYDVKM. The CDR3 length is 13 residues. V dropped 3 bases and J dropped 5; count of bases not matched to a gene: 3. DNA for the CDR3: TGTGCCAGCAGTTTTGCGGGGGTCGAGACCCAGTACTTC. The encoded protein is CASSFAGVETQYF.

This chain connects TRBV5-5 to TRBJ1-5; D gene ambiguous. V lost 0 bases to trimming and J lost 3 bases, with 4 bases between them. The germline V gene encodes CDR1 SGHKS and CDR2 YYEKEE (reference sequence). This CDR3 is built from 13 residues. The DNA for the CDR3 is TGTGCCAGCAGCTTGGATGTCAATCAGCCCCAGCATTTT. Protein product: CASSLDVNQPQHF.

The chain recombines TRBV6-5 with TRBJ2-7; 7 positions match TRBD1. Germline CDR1 reads MNHEY; CDR2 reads SVGAGI. V lost 8 bases, J lost 3 bases, and 10 bases stayed unmatched. The length of the CDR3 is 14 residues. CDR3 sequence: CASGSGTESYEQYF. The CDR3 nucleotides are TGTGCCAGCGGTTCCGGGACAGAGAGCTACGAGCAGTACTTC.

This chain uses TRBV21-1 with TRBJ2-7. TRBV21-1 is tagged as a pseudogene. This CDR3 has 15 amino acids. As DNA, the CDR3 is TGTGCCAGCAGCAGGTGGGACCCCCGGACCTACGAGCAGTACTTC. It is translated as CASSRWDPRTYEQYF.

A single count supports this clone. The chain combines TRBV4-1 with TRBJ2-7; 11 bases are a match to TRBD2. This CDR3 spans 18 amino acids. J gave up 6 bases and V 3 bases, and 16 bases lay outside the gene matches. Per germline, CDR1 MGHRA and CDR2 YSYEKL. The CDR3, as DNA: TGCGCCAGCAGCCATGACCCGCGACTAGCGGGACGCGGGAGCGAGCAGTACTTC. Protein: CASSHDPRLAGRGSEQYF.

The chain employs TRBV10-3 and TRBJ1-1, with 8 positions matching TRBD1. CDR3 length: 15 residues. From germline, CDR1 is ENHRY and CDR2 SYGVKD. V was pared by 8 bases and J by 1 base, with 9 bases of the junction left unmatched. CDR3 nucleotide sequence: TGTGCCATCGCTCCCACGGGGACAGGGAACACTGAAGCTTTCTTT. This encodes CAIAPTGTGNTEAFF.

The chain uses TRBV19 and TRBJ2-5; TRBD2 is a possible D gene (6 bases). Germline V gives CDR1 LNHDA, CDR2 SQIVND (reference sequence). V was shortened by 4 bases and J by 4 bases, with 16 bases between the two germline ends. The CDR3 is 15 amino acids. Here the CDR3 DNA reads TGTGCCAGTAGTAGCGGAGGGACGGTGACAGAGACCCAGTACTTC. Protein: CASSSGGTVTETQYF.

The V gene is TRBV27, the J gene TRBJ2-6; D not resolved. The CDR3 length is 16 residues. With 3 bases removed from V and 0 bases from J, the gap between germline ends came to 9 bases. The V gene's germline CDR1 is MNHEY and CDR2 SMNVEV (reference sequence). The CDR3 DNA is TGTGCCAGCAGTTTTTACGGAGCCTCTGGGGCCAACGTCCTGACTTTC. This codes for CASSFYGASGANVLTF. Drawing the rest from reference TRBV27 and TRBJ2-6, the complete variable domain is EAQVTQNPRYLITVTGKKLTVTCSQNMNHEYMSWYRQDPGLGLRQIYYSMNVEVTDKGDVPEGYKVSRKEKRNFPLILESPSPNQTSLYFCASSFYGASGANVLTFGAGSRLTVL.

In the case of this clone: The same CDR3 also results from other DNA sequences found in this sample. V gene TRBV5-1 combines with J gene TRBJ2-7; 8 bases are a match to TRBD1. Trimming cost V 4 bases and J 0 bases; bases outside gene matches: 6. The CDR3 loop spans 15 amino acids. The germline V gene has CDR1 SGHRS and CDR2 YFSETQ. CDR3 bases: TGCGCCAGCAGCCCCCGGACAGGGCCCTCCTACGAGCAGTACTTC. It yields the protein CASSPRTGPSYEQYF.

This clone was seen just once. The chain links TRBV10-1 to TRBJ2-2; D gene unclear. CDR1 and CDR2 (germline): WNHNN, SYGVQD (reference sequence). CDR3 length equals 13 residues. Trimming cost V 2 bases and J 4 bases, with 5 bases left between them. The CDR3 bases are TGCGCCAGCAGTGAGCCACCCACCGGGGAGCTGTTTTTT. Its translation is CASSEPPTGELFF.

The rearrangement joins TRBV4-1 to TRBJ2-3, with D possibly called TRBD1 or TRBD2 (6 bases each). Deletions cut 4 bases from V and 9 bases from J, with 23 bases between. The CDR3 loop spans 16 amino acids. The germline gives CDR1 MGHRA, CDR2 YSYEKL. In DNA, the CDR3 is TGCGCCAGCAGCCTGGGGGCGGGGATGGGGGTGGAAACGCAGTATTTT. Encoded protein: CASSLGAGMGVETQYF.

V and J are TRBV27 and TRBJ1-5, with D maybe TRBD1 (6 bases). Germline CDR1 is MNHEY and CDR2 is SMNVEV (reference sequence). With 3 bases removed from V and 6 bases from J, the gap between germline ends came to 15 bases. The CDR3 has 15 residues. The CDR3 sequence is CASSLRQGIFQPQHF. The CDR3 nucleotides are TGTGCCAGCAGTTTGCGGCAGGGGATTTTTCAGCCCCAGCATTTT.

V gene TRBV2 combines with J gene TRBJ2-7; 11 positions agree with TRBD2. Trimming at V came to 3 bases and at J to 2 bases, leaving 15 bases not matched to a gene. The CDR3 extends over 19 amino acids. Germline CDR1 reads SNHLY; CDR2 reads FYNNEI. CDR3 residues: CASSDVFPVRSGRAYEQYF. The CDR3 nucleotides are TGTGCCAGCAGTGACGTATTTCCGGTGCGTAGCGGGAGGGCCTACGAGCAGTACTTC.

In DNA, the CDR3 is TGTGCCAGCCGTATAGGGACTGAGAACACTGAAGCTTTCTTT. Amino acid sequence: CASRIGTENTEAFF. J is TRBJ1-1 and V is TRBV21-1. TRBV21-1 constitutes a pseudogene. The length of the CDR3 is 14 residues.

This chain links TRBV5-1 with TRBJ2-7; possible D gene TRBD2, 6 bases. Germline loops: CDR1 SGHRS, CDR2 YFSETQ. The CDR3 extends over 14 amino acids. Trimming removed 4 bases at V and 7 bases at J, with 18 bases between. DNA of the CDR3: TGCGCCAGCAGCCCTGGGGGGTGGTCCAGGGAGCAGTACTTC. It encodes CASSPGGWSREQYF.

This clone appeared once. The V gene is TRBV19, the J gene TRBJ2-5; TRBD2 matches at 9 bases. Looked up from germline, CDR1 is LNHDA and CDR2 is SQIVND (reference sequence). V dropped 3 bases and J dropped 5; count of bases not matched to a gene: 4. The CDR3 totals 14 residues. The CDR3 loop reads CASSMLAGTETQYF. The CDR3 nucleotides read TGTGCCAGTAGTATGCTAGCGGGAACGGAGACCCAGTACTTC.

This chain connects TRBV18 to TRBJ1-2; 7 bases are a match to TRBD1. The CDR3 sequence is 15 residues long. CDR1 and CDR2 (germline): KGHSH, LQKENI. V shed 2 bases and J 8 bases; nucleotides not matched to a gene: 11. The CDR3 is CASSPFKGGAEGYTF. CDR3 nucleotides: TGTGCCAGCTCACCATTTAAAGGGGGCGCCGAGGGCTACACCTTC.

The sample holds a few counts of this clone. Other nucleotide sequences from this sample produce the same CDR3. This rearrangement joins TRBV7-9 to TRBJ1-1; D possibly corresponds to TRBD1 (5 bases). V lost 2 bases and J lost 5, with 6 bases in between. This CDR3 has 12 residues. The germline V gene has CDR1 SEHNR and CDR2 FQNEAQ (reference sequence). CDR3 coding DNA: TGTGCCAGCAGCTTATGGGGGACTGAAGCTTTCTTT. Translating it yields CASSLWGTEAFF.